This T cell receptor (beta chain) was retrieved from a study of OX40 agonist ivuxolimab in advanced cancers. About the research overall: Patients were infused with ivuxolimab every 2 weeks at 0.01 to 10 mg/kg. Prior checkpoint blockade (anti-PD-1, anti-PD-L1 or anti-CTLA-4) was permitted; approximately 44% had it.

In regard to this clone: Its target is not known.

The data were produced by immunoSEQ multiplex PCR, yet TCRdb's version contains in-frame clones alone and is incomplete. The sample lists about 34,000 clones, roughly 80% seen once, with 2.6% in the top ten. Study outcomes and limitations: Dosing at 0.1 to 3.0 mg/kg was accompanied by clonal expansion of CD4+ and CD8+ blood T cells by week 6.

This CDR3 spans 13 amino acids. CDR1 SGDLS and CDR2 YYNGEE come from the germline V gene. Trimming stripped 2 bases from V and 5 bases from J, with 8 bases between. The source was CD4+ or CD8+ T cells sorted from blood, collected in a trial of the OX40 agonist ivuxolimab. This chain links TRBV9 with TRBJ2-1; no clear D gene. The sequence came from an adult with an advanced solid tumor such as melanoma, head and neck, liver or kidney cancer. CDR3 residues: CASSVTTHNEQFF. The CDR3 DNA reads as TGTGCCAGCAGCGTTACTACTCACAATGAGCAGTTCTTC. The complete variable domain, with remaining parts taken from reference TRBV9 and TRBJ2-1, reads DSGVTQTPKHLITATGQRVTLRCSPRSGDLSVYWYQQSLDQGLQFLIQYYNGEERAKGNILERFSAQQFPDLHSELNLSSLELGDSALYFCASSVTTHNEQFFGPGTRLTVL.